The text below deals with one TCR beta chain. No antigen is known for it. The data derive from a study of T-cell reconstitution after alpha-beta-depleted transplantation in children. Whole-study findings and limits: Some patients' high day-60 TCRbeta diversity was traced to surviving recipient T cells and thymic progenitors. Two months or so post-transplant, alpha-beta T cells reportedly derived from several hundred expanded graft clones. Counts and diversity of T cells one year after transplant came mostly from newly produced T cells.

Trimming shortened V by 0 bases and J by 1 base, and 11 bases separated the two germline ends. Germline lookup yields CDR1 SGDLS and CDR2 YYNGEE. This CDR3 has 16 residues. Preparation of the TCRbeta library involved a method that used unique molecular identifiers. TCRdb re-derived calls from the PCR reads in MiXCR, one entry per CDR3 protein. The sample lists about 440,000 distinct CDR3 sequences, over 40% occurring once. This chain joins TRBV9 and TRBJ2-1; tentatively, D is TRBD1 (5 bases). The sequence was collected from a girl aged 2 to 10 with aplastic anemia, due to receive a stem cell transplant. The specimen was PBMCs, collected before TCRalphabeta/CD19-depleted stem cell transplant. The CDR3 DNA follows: TGTGCCAGCAGCGTAGATCTCCAGGGATCCTACAATGAGCAGTTCTTC. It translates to CASSVDLQGSYNEQFF.